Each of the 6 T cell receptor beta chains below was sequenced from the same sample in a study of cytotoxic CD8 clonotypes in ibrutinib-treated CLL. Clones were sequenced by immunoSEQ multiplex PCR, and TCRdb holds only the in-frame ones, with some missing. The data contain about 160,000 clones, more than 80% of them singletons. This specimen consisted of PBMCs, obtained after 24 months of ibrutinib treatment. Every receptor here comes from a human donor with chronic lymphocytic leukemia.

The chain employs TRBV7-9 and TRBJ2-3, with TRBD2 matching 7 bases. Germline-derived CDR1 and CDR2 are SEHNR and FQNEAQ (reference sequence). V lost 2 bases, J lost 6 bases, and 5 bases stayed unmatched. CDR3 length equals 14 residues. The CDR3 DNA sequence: TGTGCCAGCAGCTTAATGGCGGGAGATGATACGCAGTATTTT. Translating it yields CASSLMAGDDTQYF.

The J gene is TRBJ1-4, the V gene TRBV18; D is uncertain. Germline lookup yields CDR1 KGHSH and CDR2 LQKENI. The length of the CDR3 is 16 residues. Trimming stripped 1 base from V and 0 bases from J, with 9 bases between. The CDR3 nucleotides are TGTGCCAGCTCACCACAAGGACCCGCAACTAATGAAAAACTGTTTTTT. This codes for CASSPQGPATNEKLFF. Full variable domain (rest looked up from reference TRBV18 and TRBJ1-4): NAGVMQNPRHLVRRRGQEARLRCSPMKGHSHVYWYRQLPEEGLKFMVYLQKENIIDESGMPKERFSAEFPKEGPSILRIQQVVRGDSAAYFCASSPQGPATNEKLFFGSGTQLSVL.

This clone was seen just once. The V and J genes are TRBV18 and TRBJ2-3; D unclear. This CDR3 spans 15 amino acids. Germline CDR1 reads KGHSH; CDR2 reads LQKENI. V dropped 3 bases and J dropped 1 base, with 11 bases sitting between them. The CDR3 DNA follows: TGTGCCAGCTCACCCACCCCACGGGGCACAGATACGCAGTATTTT. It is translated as CASSPTPRGTDTQYF.

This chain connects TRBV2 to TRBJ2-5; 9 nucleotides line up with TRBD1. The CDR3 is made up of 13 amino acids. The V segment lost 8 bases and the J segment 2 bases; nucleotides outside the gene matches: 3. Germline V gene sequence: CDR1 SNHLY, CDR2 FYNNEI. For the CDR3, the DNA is TGTGCCAGCCTACAGGGGGCACAAGAGACCCAGTACTTC. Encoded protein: CASLQGAQETQYF.

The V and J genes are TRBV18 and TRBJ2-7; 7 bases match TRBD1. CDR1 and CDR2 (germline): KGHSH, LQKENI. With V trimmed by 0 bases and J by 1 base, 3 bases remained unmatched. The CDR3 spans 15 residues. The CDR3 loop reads CASSPPSGQSYEQYF. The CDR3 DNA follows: TGTGCCAGCTCACCACCTTCGGGACAGTCCTACGAGCAGTACTTC. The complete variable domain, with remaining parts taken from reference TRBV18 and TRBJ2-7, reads NAGVMQNPRHLVRRRGQEARLRCSPMKGHSHVYWYRQLPEEGLKFMVYLQKENIIDESGMPKERFSAEFPKEGPSILRIQQVVRGDSAAYFCASSPPSGQSYEQYFGPGTRLTVT.

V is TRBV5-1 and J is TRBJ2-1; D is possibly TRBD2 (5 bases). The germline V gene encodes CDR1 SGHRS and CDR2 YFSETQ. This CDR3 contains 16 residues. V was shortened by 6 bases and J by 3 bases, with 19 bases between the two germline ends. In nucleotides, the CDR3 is TGCGCCAGCACCACGAGTGGGAGAGATGTCTACAATGAGCAGTTCTTC. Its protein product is CASTTSGRDVYNEQFF.